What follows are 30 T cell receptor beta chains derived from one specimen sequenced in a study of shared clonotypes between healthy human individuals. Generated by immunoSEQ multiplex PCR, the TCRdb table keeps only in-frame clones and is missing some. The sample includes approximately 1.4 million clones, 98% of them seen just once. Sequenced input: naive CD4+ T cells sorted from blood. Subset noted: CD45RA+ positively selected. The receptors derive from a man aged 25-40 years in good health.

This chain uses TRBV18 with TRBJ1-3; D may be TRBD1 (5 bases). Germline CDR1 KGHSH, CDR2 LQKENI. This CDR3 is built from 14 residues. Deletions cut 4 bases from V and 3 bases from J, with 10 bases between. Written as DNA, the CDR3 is TGTGCCAGCTCACTTGGAGGGGATGGAAACACCATATATTTT. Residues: CASSLGGDGNTIYF.

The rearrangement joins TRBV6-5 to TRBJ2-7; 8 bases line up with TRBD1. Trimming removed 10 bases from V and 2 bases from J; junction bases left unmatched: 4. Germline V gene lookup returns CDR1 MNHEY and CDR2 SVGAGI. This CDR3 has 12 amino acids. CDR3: CATQTGAYEQYF. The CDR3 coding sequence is TGTGCCACTCAGACAGGGGCCTACGAGCAGTACTTC.

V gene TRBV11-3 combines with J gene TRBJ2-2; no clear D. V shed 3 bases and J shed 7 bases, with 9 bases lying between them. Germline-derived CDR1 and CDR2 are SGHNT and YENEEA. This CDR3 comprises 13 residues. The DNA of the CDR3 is TGTGCCAGCAGCTTCCGGTTGGGCGGGGAGCTGTTTTTT. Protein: CASSFRLGGELFF.

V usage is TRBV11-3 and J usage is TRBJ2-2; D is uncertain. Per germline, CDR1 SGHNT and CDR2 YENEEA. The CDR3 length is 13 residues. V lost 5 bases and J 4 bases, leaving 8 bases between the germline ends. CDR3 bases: TGTGCCAGCAGCGCTAGTGCCACCGGGGAGCTGTTTTTT. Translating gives CASSASATGELFF.

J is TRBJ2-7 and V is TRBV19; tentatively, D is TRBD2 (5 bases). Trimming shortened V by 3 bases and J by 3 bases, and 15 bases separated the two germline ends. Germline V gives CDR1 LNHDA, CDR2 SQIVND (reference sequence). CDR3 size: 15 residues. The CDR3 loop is CASSIAPGGFYEQYF. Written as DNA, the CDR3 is TGTGCCAGTAGTATCGCCCCAGGCGGGTTCTACGAGCAGTACTTC.

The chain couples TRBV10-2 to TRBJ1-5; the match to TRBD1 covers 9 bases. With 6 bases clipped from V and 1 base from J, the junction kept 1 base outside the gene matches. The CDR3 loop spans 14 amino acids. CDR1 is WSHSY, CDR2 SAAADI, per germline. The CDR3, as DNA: TGCGCCAGCAGGGGGACAGGGAGCAATCAGCCCCAGCATTTT. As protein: CASRGTGSNQPQHF.

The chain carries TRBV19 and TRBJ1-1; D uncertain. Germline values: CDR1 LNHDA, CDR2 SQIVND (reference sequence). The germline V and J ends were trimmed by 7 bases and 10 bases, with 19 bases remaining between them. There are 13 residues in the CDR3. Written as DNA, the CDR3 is TGTGCCAGTACCGTAGGAAATATGGTAGGAGCTTTCTTT. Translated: CASTVGNMVGAFF.

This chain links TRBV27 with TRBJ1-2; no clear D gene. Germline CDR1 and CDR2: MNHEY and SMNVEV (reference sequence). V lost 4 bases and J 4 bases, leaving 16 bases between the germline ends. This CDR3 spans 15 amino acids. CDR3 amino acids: CASSSRPRNSYGYTF. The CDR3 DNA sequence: TGTGCCAGCAGTTCCCGTCCTAGAAACAGCTATGGCTACACCTTC.

The DNA of the CDR3 is TGTGCCAGCAGCAGCACCCACAGTTCCTCTGGAAACACCATATATTTT. Translated: CASSSTHSSSGNTIYF. This rearrangement joins TRBV27 to TRBJ1-3, with D unclear. The germline V gene encodes CDR1 MNHEY and CDR2 SMNVEV (reference sequence). The CDR3 covers 16 residues. The germline V and J ends were trimmed by 6 bases and 0 bases, with 15 bases remaining between them.

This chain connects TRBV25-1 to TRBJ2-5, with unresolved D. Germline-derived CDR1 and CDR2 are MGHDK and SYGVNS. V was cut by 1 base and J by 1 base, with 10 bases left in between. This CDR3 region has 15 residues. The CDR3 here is CASSEFYSIQETQYF. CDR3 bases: TGTGCCAGCAGTGAATTTTACAGTATCCAAGAGACCCAGTACTTC.

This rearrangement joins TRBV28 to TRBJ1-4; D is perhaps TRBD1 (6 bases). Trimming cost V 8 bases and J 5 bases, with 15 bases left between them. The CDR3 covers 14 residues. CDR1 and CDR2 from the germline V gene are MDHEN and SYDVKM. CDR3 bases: TGTGCCAGCGGAGGTGTTGGGACAAATGAAAAACTGTTTTTT. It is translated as CASGGVGTNEKLFF.

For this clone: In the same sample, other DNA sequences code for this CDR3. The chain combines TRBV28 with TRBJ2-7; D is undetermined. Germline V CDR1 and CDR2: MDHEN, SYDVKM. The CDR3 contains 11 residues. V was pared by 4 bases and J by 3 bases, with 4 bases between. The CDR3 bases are TGTGCCAGCAGTTCTCTCTACGAGCAGTACTTC. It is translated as CASSSLYEQYF. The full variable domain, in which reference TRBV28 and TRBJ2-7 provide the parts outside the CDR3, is DVKVTQSSRYLVKRTGEKVFLECVQDMDHENMFWYRQDPGLGLRLIYFSYDVKMKEKGDIPEGYSVSREKKERFSLILESASTNQTSMYLCASSSLYEQYFGPGTRLTVT.

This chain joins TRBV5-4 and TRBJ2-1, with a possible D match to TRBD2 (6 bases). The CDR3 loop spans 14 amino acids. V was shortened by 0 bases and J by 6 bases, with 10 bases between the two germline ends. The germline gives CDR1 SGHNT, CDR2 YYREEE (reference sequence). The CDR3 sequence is CASSLVGLLNEQFF. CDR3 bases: TGTGCCAGCAGCTTGGTGGGACTCCTCAATGAGCAGTTCTTC.

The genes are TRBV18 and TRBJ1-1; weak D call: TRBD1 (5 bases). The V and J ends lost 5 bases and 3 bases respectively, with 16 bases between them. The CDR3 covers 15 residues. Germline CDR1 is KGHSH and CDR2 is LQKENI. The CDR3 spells CASSIKGAMDTEAFF. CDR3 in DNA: TGTGCCAGCTCAATTAAAGGGGCGATGGACACTGAAGCTTTCTTT.

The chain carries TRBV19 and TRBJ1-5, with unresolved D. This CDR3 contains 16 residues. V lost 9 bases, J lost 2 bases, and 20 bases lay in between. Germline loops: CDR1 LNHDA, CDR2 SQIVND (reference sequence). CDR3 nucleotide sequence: TGTGCCAGCAATGAGCCAAGGGCAGGCGGCAATCAGCCCCAGCATTTT. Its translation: CASNEPRAGGNQPQHF.

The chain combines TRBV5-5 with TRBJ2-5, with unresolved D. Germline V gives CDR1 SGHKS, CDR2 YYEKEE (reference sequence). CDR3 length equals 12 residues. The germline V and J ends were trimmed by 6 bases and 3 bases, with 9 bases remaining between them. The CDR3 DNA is TGTGCCAGCAATAGGGCCGAAGAGACCCAGTACTTC. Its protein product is CASNRAEETQYF.

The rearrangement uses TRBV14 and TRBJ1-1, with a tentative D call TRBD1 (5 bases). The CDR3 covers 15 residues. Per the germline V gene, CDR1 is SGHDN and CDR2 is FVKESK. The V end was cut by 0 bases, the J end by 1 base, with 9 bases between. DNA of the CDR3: TGTGCCAGCAGCCAAGATCTAGACAGGAACACTGAAGCTTTCTTT. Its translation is CASSQDLDRNTEAFF. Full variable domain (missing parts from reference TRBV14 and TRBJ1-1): EAGVTQFPSHSVIEKGQTVTLRCDPISGHDNLYWYRRVMGKEIKFLLHFVKESKQDESGMPNNRFLAERTGGTYSTLKVQPAELEDSGVYFCASSQDLDRNTEAFFGQGTRLTVV.

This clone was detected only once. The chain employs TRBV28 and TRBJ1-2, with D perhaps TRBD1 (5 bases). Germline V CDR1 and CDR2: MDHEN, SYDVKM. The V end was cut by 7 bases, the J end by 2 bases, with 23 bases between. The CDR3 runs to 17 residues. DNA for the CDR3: TGTGCCAGCACGAAGCGGGGGGTGGGTTTAAGGAACTATGGCTACACCTTC. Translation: CASTKRGVGLRNYGYTF.

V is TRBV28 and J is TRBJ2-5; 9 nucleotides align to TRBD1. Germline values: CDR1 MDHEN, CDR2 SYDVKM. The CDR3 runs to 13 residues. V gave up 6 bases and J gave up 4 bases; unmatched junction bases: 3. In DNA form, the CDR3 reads TGTGCCAGCAGGACAGGGGGGACAGAGACCCAGTACTTC. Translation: CASRTGGTETQYF.

This CDR3 reads CASGLMVGGHSFTDTQYF. DNA of the CDR3: TGTGCTAGTGGTTTGATGGTTGGAGGCCACTCCTTCACAGATACGCAGTATTTT. V and J are TRBV12-5 and TRBJ2-3; TRBD2 is a possible D gene (5 bases). CDR1 LGHNT and CDR2 FRNRAP come from the germline V gene. The CDR3 totals 18 residues. The V and J ends lost 2 bases and 2 bases respectively, with 20 bases between them. The full variable domain, completed using reference TRBV12-5 and TRBJ2-3, is DARVTQTPRHKVTEMGQEVTMRCQPILGHNTVFWYRQTMMQGLELLAYFRNRAPLDDSGMPKDRFSAEMPDATLATLKIQPSEPRDSAVYFCASGLMVGGHSFTDTQYFGPGTRLTVL.

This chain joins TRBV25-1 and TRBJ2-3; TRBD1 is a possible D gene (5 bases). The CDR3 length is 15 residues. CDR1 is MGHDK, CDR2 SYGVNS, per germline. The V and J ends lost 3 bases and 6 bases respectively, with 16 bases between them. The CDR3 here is CASSDWTSMSDTQYF. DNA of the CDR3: TGTGCCAGCAGTGATTGGACAAGCATGAGCGATACGCAGTATTTT. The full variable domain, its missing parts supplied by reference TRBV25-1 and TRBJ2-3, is EADIYQTPRYLVIGTGKKITLECSQTMGHDKMYWYQQDPGMELHLIHYSYGVNSTEKGDLSSESTVSRIRTEHFPLTLESARPSHTSQYLCASSDWTSMSDTQYFGPGTRLTVL.

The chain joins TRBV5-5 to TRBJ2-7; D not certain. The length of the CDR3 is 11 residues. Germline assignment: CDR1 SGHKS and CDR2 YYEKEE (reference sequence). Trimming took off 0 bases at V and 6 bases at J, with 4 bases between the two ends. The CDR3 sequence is CASSLVGEQYF. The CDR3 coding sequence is TGTGCCAGCAGCTTGGTCGGCGAGCAGTACTTC.

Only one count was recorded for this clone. The chain's CDR3 is CASSLEGRDETQYF. For the CDR3, the DNA is TGTGCCAGCAGTTTGGAGGGAAGGGATGAGACCCAGTACTTC. The V gene is TRBV28, the J gene TRBJ2-5, with D perhaps matching TRBD2 (6 bases). With 3 bases removed from V and 5 bases from J, the gap between germline ends came to 13 bases. This CDR3 comprises 14 residues. The germline V gene has CDR1 MDHEN and CDR2 SYDVKM.

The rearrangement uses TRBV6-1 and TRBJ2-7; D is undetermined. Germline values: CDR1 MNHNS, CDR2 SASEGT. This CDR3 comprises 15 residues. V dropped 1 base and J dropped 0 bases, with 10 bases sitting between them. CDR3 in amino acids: CASSEGPTPSYEQYF. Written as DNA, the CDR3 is TGTGCCAGCAGTGAAGGACCTACACCCTCCTACGAGCAGTACTTC.

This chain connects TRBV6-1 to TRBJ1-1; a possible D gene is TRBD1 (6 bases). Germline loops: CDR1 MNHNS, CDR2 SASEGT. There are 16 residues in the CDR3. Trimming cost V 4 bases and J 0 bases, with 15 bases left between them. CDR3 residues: CASSGGGRGMNTEAFF. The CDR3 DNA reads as TGTGCCAGCAGTGGCGGGGGCAGGGGAATGAACACTGAAGCTTTCTTT.

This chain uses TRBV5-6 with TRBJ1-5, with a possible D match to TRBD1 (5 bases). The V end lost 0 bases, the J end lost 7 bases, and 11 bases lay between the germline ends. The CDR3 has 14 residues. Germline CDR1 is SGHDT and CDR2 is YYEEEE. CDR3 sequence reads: CASSLAARAQPQHF. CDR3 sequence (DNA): TGTGCCAGCAGCTTGGCGGCCAGGGCGCAGCCCCAGCATTTT.

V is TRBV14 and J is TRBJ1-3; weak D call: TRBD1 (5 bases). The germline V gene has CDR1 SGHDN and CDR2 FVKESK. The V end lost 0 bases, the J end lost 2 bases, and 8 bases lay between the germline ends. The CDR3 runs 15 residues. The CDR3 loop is CASSQDRGTGNTIYF. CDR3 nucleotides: TGTGCCAGCAGCCAAGATCGGGGGACTGGAAACACCATATATTTT.

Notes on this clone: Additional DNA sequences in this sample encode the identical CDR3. In DNA, the CDR3 is TGCAGCGTTGGAGGGCTAGCGGGACCCACAGATACGCAGTATTTT. It yields the protein CSVGGLAGPTDTQYF. V usage is TRBV29-1 and J usage is TRBJ2-3; 9 bases match TRBD2. The junction had 7 bases not matched to a gene; V was cut back by 4 bases and J by 2 bases. This CDR3 is built from 15 residues. Germline V lookup: CDR1 SQVTM, CDR2 ANQGSEA.

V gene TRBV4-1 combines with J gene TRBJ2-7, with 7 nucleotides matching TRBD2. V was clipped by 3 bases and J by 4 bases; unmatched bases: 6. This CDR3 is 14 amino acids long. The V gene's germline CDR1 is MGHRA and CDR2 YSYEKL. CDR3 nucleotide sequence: TGCGCCAGCAGCCAGGAACTAGCGACGTACGAGCAGTACTTC. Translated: CASSQELATYEQYF.

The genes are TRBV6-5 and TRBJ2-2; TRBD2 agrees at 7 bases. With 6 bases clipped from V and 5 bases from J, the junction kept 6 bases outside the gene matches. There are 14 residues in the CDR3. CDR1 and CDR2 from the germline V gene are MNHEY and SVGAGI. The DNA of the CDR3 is TGTGCCAGCAGGGGGAGGGGCGCGACCGGGGAGCTGTTTTTT. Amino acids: CASRGRGATGELFF.